This TCR beta chain is from a study of blood T cell repertoires in COVID-19. Whole-study context: Nucleic acid was either cDNA or gDNA, and it came from T cells, B-cell-depleted T cells, or PBMCs.

The germline gives CDR1 MNHEY, CDR2 SMNVEV (reference sequence). The CDR3 consists of 15 residues. Between the trimmed V and J ends, which lost 5 bases and 0 bases, there was a span of 10 bases. Clones were read by immunoSEQ multiplex PCR, and TCRdb kept only the in-frame ones, dropping some. The table shows approximately 150,000 clones, with roughly 77% occurring only once. Sequencing input: peripheral blood. The receptor was isolated from a man in his 60s with acute or convalescent COVID-19. This chain uses TRBV27 with TRBJ2-2; no firm D call. The CDR3 sequence: CASSRVAANTGELFF. CDR3 nucleotides: TGTGCCAGCAGTCGGGTGGCAGCGAACACCGGGGAGCTGTTTTTT.